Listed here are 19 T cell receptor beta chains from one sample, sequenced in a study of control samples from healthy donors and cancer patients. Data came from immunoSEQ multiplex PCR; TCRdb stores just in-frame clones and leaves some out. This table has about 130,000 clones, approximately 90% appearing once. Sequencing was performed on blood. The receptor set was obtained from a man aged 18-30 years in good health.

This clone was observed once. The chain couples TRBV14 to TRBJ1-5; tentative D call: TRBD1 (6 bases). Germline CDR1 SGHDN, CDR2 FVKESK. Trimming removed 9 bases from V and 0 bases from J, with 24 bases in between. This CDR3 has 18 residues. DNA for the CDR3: TGTGCCAGTCGGGGGGACACAACCCCCCGATATAGCAATCAGCCCCAGCATTTT. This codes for CASRGDTTPRYSNQPQHF.

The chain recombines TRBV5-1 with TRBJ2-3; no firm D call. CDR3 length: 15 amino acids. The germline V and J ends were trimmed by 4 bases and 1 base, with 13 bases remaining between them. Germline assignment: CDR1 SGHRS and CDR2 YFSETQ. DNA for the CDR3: TGCGCCAGCAGCCGGTGGGCAGTAGGCACAGATACGCAGTATTTT. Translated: CASSRWAVGTDTQYF. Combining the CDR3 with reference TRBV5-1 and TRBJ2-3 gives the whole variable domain KAGVTQTPRYLIKTRGQQVTLSCSPISGHRSVSWYQQTPGQGLQFLFEYFSETQRNKGNFPGRFSGRQFSNSRSEMNVSTLELGDSALYLCASSRWAVGTDTQYFGPGTRLTVL.

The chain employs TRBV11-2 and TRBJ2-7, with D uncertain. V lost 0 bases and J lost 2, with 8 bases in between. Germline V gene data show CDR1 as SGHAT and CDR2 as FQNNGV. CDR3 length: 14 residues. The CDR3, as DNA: TGTGCCAGCAGCTTAGAGGACCTAGCCTACGAGCAGTACTTC. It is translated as CASSLEDLAYEQYF. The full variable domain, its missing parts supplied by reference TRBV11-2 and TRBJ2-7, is EAGVAQSPRYKIIEKRQSVAFWCNPISGHATLYWYQQILGQGPKLLIQFQNNGVVDDSQLPKDRFSAERLKGVDSTLKIQPAKLEDSAVYLCASSLEDLAYEQYFGPGTRLTVT.

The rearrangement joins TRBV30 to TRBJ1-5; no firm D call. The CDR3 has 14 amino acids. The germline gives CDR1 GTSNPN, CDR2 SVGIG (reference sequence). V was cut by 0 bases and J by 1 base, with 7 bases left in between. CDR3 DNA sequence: TGTGCCTGGAGTGTTTCTTTGAGCAATCAGCCCCAGCATTTT. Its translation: CAWSVSLSNQPQHF.

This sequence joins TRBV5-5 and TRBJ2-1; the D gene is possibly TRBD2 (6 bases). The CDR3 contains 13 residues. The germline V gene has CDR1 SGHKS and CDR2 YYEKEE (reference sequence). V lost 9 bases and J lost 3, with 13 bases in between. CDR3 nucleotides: TGTGCCACCTTTGGGGGGAACTACAATGAGCAGTTCTTC. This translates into CATFGGNYNEQFF.

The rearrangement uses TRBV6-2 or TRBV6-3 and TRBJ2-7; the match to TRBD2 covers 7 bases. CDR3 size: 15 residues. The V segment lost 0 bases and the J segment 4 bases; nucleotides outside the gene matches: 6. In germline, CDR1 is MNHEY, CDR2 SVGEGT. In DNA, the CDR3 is TGTGCCAGCAGTTACTCGGGACGGGAGGCGTACGAGCAGTACGTC. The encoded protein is CASSYSGREAYEQYV.

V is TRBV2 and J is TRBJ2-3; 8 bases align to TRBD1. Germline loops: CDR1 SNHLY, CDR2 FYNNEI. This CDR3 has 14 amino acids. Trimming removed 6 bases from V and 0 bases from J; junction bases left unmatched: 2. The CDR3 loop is CASRGQASTDTQYF. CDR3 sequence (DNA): TGTGCCAGCAGGGGACAGGCCAGCACAGATACGCAGTATTTT.

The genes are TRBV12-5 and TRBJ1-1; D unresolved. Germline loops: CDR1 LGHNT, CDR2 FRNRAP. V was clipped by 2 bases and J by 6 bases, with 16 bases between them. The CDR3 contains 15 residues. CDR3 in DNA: TGTGCTAGTGGTTTGCTTTGGGAGGGCTGGTCTGAAGCTTTCTTT. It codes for CASGLLWEGWSEAFF.

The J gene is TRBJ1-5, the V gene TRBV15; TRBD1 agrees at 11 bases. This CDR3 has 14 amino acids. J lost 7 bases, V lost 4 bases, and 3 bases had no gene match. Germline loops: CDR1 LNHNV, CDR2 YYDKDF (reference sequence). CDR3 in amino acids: CATSKGQGAQPQHF. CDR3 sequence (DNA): TGTGCCACCAGCAAAGGACAGGGGGCCCAGCCCCAGCATTTT.

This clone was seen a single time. The CDR3 loop is CASGRTDQPQHF. CDR3 nucleotides: TGTGCCAGCGGGAGGACAGACCAGCCCCAGCATTTT. The chain employs TRBV6-5 and TRBJ1-5; tentatively, D is TRBD1 (6 bases). This CDR3 has 12 residues. Germline CDR1 reads MNHEY; CDR2 reads SVGAGI. Trimming removed 8 bases at V and 7 bases at J, with 12 bases between.

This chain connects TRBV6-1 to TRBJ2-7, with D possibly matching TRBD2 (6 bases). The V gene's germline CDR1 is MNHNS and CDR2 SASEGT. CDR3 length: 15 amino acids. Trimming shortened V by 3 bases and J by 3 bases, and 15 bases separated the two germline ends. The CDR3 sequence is CASSDPGRGFYEQYF. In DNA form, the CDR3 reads TGTGCCAGCAGTGATCCAGGGCGGGGTTTCTACGAGCAGTACTTC.

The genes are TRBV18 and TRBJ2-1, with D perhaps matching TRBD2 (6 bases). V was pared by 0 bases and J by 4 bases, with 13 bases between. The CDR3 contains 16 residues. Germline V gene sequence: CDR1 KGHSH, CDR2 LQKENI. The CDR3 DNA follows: TGTGCCAGCTCACCACCTAGCGGAGCTGAGTACAATGAGCAGTTCTTC. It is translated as CASSPPSGAEYNEQFF.

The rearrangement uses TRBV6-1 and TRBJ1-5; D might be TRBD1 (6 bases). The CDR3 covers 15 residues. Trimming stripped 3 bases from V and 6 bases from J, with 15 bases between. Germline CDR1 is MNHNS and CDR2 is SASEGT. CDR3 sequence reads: CASSEVTGLGQPQHF. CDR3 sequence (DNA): TGTGCCAGCAGTGAGGTTACAGGGTTGGGTCAGCCCCAGCATTTT.

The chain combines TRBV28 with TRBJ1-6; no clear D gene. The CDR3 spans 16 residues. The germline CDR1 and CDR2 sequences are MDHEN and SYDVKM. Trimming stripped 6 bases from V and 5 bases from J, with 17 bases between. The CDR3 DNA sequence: TGTGCCAGCAGACCCGACTACCGGCCCAATAATTCACCCCTCCACTTT. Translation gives CASRPDYRPNNSPLHF.

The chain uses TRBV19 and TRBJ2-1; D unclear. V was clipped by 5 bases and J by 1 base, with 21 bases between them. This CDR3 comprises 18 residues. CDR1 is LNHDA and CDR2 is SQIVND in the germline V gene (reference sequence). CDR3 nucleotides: TGTGCCAGTAGTGTATCTCTAGGCGGTCCCACTTCCTACAATGAGCAGTTCTTC. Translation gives CASSVSLGGPTSYNEQFF.

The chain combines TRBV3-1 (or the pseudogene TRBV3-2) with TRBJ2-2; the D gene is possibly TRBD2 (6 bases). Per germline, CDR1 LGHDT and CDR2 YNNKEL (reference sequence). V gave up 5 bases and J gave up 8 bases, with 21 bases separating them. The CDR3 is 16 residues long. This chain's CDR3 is CASSYPGTEKPGELFF. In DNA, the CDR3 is TGTGCCAGCAGCTACCCCGGGACTGAGAAACCGGGGGAGCTGTTTTTT.

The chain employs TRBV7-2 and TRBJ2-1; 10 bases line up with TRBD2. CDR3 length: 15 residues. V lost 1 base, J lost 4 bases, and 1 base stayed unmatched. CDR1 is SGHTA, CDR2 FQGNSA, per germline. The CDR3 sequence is CASSLELAGYNEQFF. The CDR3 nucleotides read TGTGCCAGCAGCTTAGAACTAGCGGGGTACAATGAGCAGTTCTTC.

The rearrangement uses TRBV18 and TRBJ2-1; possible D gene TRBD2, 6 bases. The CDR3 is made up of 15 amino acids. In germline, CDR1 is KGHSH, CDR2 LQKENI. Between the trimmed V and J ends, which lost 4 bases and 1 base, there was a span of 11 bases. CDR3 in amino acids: CASSLSGLSYNEQFF. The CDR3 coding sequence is TGTGCCAGCTCACTCAGCGGGTTGTCCTACAATGAGCAGTTCTTC.

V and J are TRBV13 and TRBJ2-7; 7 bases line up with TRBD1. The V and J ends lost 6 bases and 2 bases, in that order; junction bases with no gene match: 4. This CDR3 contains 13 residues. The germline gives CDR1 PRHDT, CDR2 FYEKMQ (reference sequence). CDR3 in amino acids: CASSPDRAYEQYF. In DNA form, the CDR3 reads TGTGCCAGCAGTCCCGACAGGGCCTACGAGCAGTACTTC.